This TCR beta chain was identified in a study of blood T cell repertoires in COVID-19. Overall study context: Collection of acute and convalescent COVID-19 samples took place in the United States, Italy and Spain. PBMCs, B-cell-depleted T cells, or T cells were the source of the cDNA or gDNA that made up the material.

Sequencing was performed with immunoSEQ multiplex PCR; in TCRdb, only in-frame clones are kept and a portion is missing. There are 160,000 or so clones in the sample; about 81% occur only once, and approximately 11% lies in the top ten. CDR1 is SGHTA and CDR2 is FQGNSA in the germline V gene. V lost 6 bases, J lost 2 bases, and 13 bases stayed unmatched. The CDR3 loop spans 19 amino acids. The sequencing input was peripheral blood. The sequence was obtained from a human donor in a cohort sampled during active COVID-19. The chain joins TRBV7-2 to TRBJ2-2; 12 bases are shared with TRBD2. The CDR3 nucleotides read TGTGCCAGCAGTTCGACCCGGACTAGCGGGGTTATAAACACCGGGGAGCTGTTTTTT. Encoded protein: CASSSTRTSGVINTGELFF.